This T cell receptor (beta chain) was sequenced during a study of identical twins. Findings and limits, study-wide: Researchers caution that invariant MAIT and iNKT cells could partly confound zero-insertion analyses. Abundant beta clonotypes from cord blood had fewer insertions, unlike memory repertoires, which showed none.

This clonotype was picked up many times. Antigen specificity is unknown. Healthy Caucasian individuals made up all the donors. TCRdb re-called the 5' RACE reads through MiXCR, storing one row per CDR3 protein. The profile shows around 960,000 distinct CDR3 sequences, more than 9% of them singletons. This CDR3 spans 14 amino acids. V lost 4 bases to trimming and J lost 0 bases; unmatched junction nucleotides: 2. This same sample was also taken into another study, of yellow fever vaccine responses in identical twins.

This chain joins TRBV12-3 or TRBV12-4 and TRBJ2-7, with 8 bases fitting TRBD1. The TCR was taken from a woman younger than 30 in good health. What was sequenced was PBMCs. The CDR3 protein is CASSYRGSSYEQYF. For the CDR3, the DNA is TGTGCCAGCAGTTACAGGGGGAGCTCCTACGAGCAGTACTTC.